This T cell receptor (beta chain) was recovered during a study of blood T cell repertoires in COVID-19. Under the authors' procedure: Amplification with reference gene primers provided the estimates of nucleated cell counts. Here immunoSEQ multiplex PCR was the method, and the copy in TCRdb shows in-frame clones only, minus some. V, J and clone size are taken as reported in that table, and D and trimming were inferred from the DNA itself. Found here are more than 250,000 clones, approximately 92% of them singletons; the top ten hold around a sixth. V shed 4 bases, J shed 8 bases, and the junction held 1 base outside the gene matches. CDR1 is LGHNT and CDR2 is FRNRAP in the germline V gene. This CDR3 comprises 13 residues.

The TCR originated in a woman in her twenties or thirties who had recovered from COVID-19. The sample was PBMCs or T cells enriched from blood (not recorded which). The gene calls are TRBV12-5 and TRBJ2-1, with TRBD2 matching 11 bases. The CDR3 sequence: CASGSLAGDEQFF. The CDR3, as DNA: TGTGCTAGTGGTTCACTAGCGGGAGATGAGCAGTTCTTC. Together with reference TRBV12-5 and TRBJ2-1, the CDR3 gives the full variable domain: DARVTQTPRHKVTEMGQEVTMRCQPILGHNTVFWYRQTMMQGLELLAYFRNRAPLDDSGMPKDRFSAEMPDATLATLKIQPSEPRDSAVYFCASGSLAGDEQFFGPGTRLTVL.